This T cell receptor beta chain was captured in a study of T cell responses to AZD1222 COVID-19 vaccine. The method was immunoSEQ multiplex PCR; TCRdb's version includes in-frame clones alone and lacks a portion of them. Among 91,000 or so clones listed, approximately 90% were seen once. The CDR3 has 13 amino acids. Germline values: CDR1 SQVTM, CDR2 ANQGSEA. With 6 bases removed from V and 1 base from J, the gap between germline ends came to 12 bases. The sequencing here drew on peripheral blood, taken 28 days after the second AZD1222 dose. The sequence was collected from an adult who received the AZD1222 COVID-19 vaccine. V and J are TRBV29-1 and TRBJ1-1; D perhaps matches TRBD1 (6 bases). The CDR3 reads CSVEQGGNTEAFF. CDR3 in DNA: TGCAGCGTCGAACAGGGAGGGAACACTGAAGCTTTCTTT.